The T cell receptor beta chain described here comes from a study of Ad26.COV2.S vaccination and SARS-CoV-2 variants. In the study overall: The authors gave Ad26.COV2.S intramuscularly, either once or twice 56 days apart.

Profiling relied on immunoSEQ multiplex PCR, and the TCRdb table lists in-frame clones only, not all of them. The sample carries some 290,000 clones, 70% to 90% recorded once. Sample treatment: roughly 19 received Ad26.COV2.S at low or high dose, single or two shots; about 5 received placebo; per-sample allocation not given. It was on day 63 after the first vaccine or placebo injection that samples were taken. Expressing Wuhan-strain SARS-CoV-2 spike, an Ad26 vector served as the vaccine. A word on this clone: The antigen is not known.

Study-wide results and limits: Recipients of either vaccine or placebo displayed similar breadth of non-spike TCRs.

The sequence derives from a person aged 18-60 years who received the Ad26.COV2.S COVID-19 vaccine or a placebo. The sequencing here drew on peripheral blood, taken in a trial of Ad26.COV2.S vaccine versus placebo.

The CDR3 DNA follows: TGTGCCAGCAGCTTTCTTACAGGGGGCGAGTACGAGCAGTACTTC. Amino acid sequence: CASSFLTGGEYEQYF. The V gene is TRBV7-2, the J gene TRBJ2-7; TRBD1 agrees at 9 bases. CDR1 and CDR2 from the germline V gene are SGHTA and FQGNSA. J was trimmed by 4 bases and V by 3 bases; bases with no gene match: 7. The CDR3 has 15 amino acids.